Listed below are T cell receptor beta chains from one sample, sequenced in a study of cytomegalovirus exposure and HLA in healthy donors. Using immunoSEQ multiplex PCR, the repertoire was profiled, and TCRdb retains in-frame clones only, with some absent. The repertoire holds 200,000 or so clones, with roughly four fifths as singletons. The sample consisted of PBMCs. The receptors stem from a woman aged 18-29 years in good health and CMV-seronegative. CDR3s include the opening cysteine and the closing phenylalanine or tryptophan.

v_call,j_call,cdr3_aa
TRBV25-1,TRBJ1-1,CASSPLLAGTYEAFF
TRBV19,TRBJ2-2,CASKLAGLAGVNNGELFF
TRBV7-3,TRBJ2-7,CASSLGQSSYEQYF
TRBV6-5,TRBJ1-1,CASSYHTRGTQAFF
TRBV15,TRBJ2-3,CATSRATSTGLDTQYF
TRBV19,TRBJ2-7,CASSGTSESIRQYF
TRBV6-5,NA,CASRSSTGAYEQYF
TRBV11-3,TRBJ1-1,CASSRRRDTEAFF
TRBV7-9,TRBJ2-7,CSSSLETGEQYF
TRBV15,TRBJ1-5,CATSRDEFGNQPQHF
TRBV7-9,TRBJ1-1,CASSLVTGGLAFF
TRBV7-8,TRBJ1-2,CASSPYSSGGANYGYTF
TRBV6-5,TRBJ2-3,CASSNKRGATDTQYF
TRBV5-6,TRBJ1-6,CASSPKGAVGRSPLHF
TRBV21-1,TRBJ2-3,CASSKAVRGFTDTQYF
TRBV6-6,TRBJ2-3,CASSSAGGRDTQYF
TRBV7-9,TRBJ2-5,CASSPQGLETQYF
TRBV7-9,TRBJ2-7,CASSSRQGLTYEQYF
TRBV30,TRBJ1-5,CAWSIGGENQPQHF
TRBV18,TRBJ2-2,CASSPRLAGTGELFF
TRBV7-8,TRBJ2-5,CASSASGGFQTQYF
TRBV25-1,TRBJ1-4,CASSPQSGGLAGVEKLFF
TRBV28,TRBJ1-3,CASSVAGEGDDTIYF
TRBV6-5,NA,CASSYHGTAYEQYF
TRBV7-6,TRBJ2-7,CASSSGSINEQYF
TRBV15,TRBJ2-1,CATSSGQGVNEQFF
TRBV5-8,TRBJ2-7,CASQKATGKSSYEQYF
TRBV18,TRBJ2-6,CASSFPGTGGSGANVLTF
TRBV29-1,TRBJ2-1,CSVEGTSGGARVYDEQFF
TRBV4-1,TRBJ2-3,CASSQVLAGVMTDTQYF
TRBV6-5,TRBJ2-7,CASSYSKRVHSYEQYF
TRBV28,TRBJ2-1,CASSAPQAGGSYNEQFF
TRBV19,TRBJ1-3,CASSPTGGNTIYF